This TCR beta chain was observed in a study of cytomegalovirus exposure and HLA in healthy donors. This CDR3 is 14 amino acids long. With 11 bases clipped from V and 6 bases from J, the junction kept 11 bases outside the gene matches. The V gene's germline CDR1 is LNHDA and CDR2 SQIVND (reference sequence). Though probably carrying unrecorded immune exposures, donors were nominally healthy at sampling. Primers: 60 Vbeta forward and 13 Jbeta reverse. Produced via immunoSEQ multiplex PCR; TCRdb's table is partial and in-frame only. The record lists some 80,000 clones, of which the ten most abundant hold 12% to 15%.

The chain is built from TRBV19 and TRBJ1-1; 11 bases line up with TRBD1. Specimen: PBMCs. This TCR was recovered from a man in his forties or fifties in good health and CMV-seropositive. CDR3 sequence: CASKKDRGQSEAFF. CDR3 DNA: TGTGCCTCAAAGAAGGACAGGGGGCAGTCTGAAGCTTTCTTT.